The clone carrying this T cell receptor beta chain was counted at least ten times. Its antigen remains unknown. V shed 7 bases, J shed 0 bases, and the junction held 9 bases outside the gene matches. There are 17 residues in the CDR3. The V gene's germline CDR1 is SGHRS and CDR2 YFSETQ. Time point defined: persistent/refractory GD, antithyroid drugs over 5 years with positive TRAb. With RNA extracted from PBMCs as input, the TCR library was made. This specimen belongs to a study of regulatory T cells in long-lasting Graves disease. For TCR beta, libraries came from iRepertoire HTBI primers and Arm-PCR of CDR3 regions. TCRdb redid the calling of the multiplex PCR reads with MiXCR, one entry per CDR3 protein. In the table there are about 470,000 distinct CDR3 sequences, around 20% of which are singletons. Study-wide results and caveats: Having only a small sample size may have limited accuracy.

The TCR was taken from a female donor with Graves disease. Source: peripheral blood mononuclear cells (PBMCs), taken when the disease was refractory, from a patient treated with antithyroid drugs. The genes are TRBV5-1 and TRBJ2-6; 8 bases align to TRBD1. Written as DNA, the CDR3 is TGCGCCAGCGGGTCCGGGACAGGAAGCTCTGGGGCCAACGTCCTGACTTTC. This translates into CASGSGTGSSGANVLTF.